Presented here are 31 T cell receptor beta chains from one specimen sequenced in a study of blood T cell repertoires in COVID-19 (dated by TCRdb to about 2020). Receptor amplification or capture employed the immunoSEQ multiplex PCR assay. Held by TCRdb, this immuneACCESS table contains in-frame sequences only and omits some clones. Under half of the omission traces to an unresolved V gene where checked; the cause of the rest is unknown. The table for this sample lists roughly 210,000 clones; about nine tenths of them were counted only once. The ten largest make up 5.5% to 8.5% of the sample. Material: PBMCs or T cells enriched from blood (not recorded which). The receptors here all came from a man aged 25 to 40 in a cohort exposed to, infected with or recovered from COVID-19 (not recorded which).

This chain joins TRBV27 and TRBJ2-1; TRBD2 agrees at 13 bases. Germline trimming cut 7 bases from V and 4 bases from J; bases unmatched to any gene: 4. Germline CDR1 and CDR2: MNHEY and SMNVEV (reference sequence). The CDR3 sequence is 15 residues long. CDR3 loop: CASIAGLAGYNEQFF. In DNA, the CDR3 is TGTGCCAGCATAGCGGGACTAGCGGGATACAATGAGCAGTTCTTC.

The chain has TRBV18 and TRBJ1-1; TRBD1 matches 9 bases. In germline, CDR1 is KGHSH, CDR2 LQKENI. The V segment lost 6 bases and the J segment 4 bases; nucleotides outside the gene matches: 6. The CDR3 consists of 14 residues. The chain's CDR3 is CASSLQGAGTEAFF. For the CDR3, the DNA is TGTGCCAGCTCGCTACAGGGGGCGGGCACTGAAGCTTTCTTT.

V usage is TRBV6-5 and J usage is TRBJ2-2, with no clear D. V was cut by 10 bases and J by 7 bases, with 16 bases left in between. There are 13 residues in the CDR3. The germline gives CDR1 MNHEY, CDR2 SVGAGI. The CDR3 sequence: CANPLRFRGELFF. CDR3 in DNA: TGTGCCAACCCCCTGCGGTTCCGCGGGGAGCTGTTTTTT.

This chain joins TRBV28 and TRBJ1-4; D remains ambiguous. This CDR3 has 13 residues. V lost 3 bases and J 4 bases, leaving 6 bases between the germline ends. Germline CDR1 and CDR2: MDHEN and SYDVKM. The CDR3 bases are TGTGCCAGCAGTTTTGAGCTTAATGAAAAACTGTTTTTT. Its protein is CASSFELNEKLFF.

The V gene is TRBV10-2, the J gene TRBJ1-2, with a possible D match to TRBD1 (6 bases). V shed 4 bases and J shed 0 bases, with 15 bases lying between them. Germline CDR1 and CDR2: WSHSY and SAAADI. There are 16 residues in the CDR3. CDR3 DNA: TGCGCCAGCAGTGTTGGACAGCATATTACTAACTATGGCTACACCTTC. Translated, it gives CASSVGQHITNYGYTF.

The chain carries TRBV4-1 and TRBJ1-3; a weak D match, TRBD1 (5 bases). The CDR3 has 15 residues. Germline assignment: CDR1 MGHRA and CDR2 YSYEKL. V dropped 0 bases and J dropped 7 bases, with 13 bases sitting between them. DNA of the CDR3: TGCGCCAGCAGCCAAGACGGGGGTTCTCGGAACACCATATATTTT. This translates into CASSQDGGSRNTIYF.

The count of this clone is one. This chain joins TRBV7-3 and TRBJ2-2, with TRBD1 matching over 9 bases. The CDR3 totals 15 residues. The germline CDR1 and CDR2 sequences are SGHTA and FQGTGA. Trimming removed 5 bases from V and 3 bases from J; junction bases left unmatched: 4. The CDR3 sequence: CASSPDRGYTGELFF. CDR3 coding DNA: TGTGCCAGCAGCCCGGACAGGGGATACACCGGGGAGCTGTTTTTT.

The chain recombines TRBV6-4 with TRBJ1-6, with a tentative D call TRBD1 (5 bases). The CDR3 sequence is 15 residues long. Trimming stripped 4 bases from V and 7 bases from J, with 14 bases between. Looked up from germline, CDR1 is MRHNA and CDR2 is SNTAGT. Written as DNA, the CDR3 is TGTGCCAGCAGTGGTCCGGGACTGAGGAATTCACCCCTCCACTTT. Translating it yields CASSGPGLRNSPLHF.

The CDR3: CASSYDRGRETQYF. As DNA, the CDR3 is TGTGCCAGCAGCTATGACAGGGGCCGGGAGACCCAGTACTTC. The chain couples TRBV7-2 to TRBJ2-5; 8 bases align to TRBD1. J lost 5 bases, V lost 4 bases, and 6 bases had no gene match. Germline assignment: CDR1 SGHTA and CDR2 FQGNSA. This CDR3 region has 14 residues.

The V and J genes are TRBV5-6 and TRBJ2-1, with 7 bases aligning to TRBD1. J lost 6 bases, V lost 1 base, and 4 bases had no gene match. Per the germline V gene, CDR1 is SGHDT and CDR2 is YYEEEE. This CDR3 is 14 amino acids long. The CDR3 DNA follows: TGTGCCAGCAGCTTGACAGGGGCACGCAATGAGCAGTTCTTC. This codes for CASSLTGARNEQFF.

This clone was seen only once. For the CDR3, the DNA is TGTGCCAGCAGCTTAATTGGGGTCGGACTAGCGTCCTCCTACAATGAGCAGTTCTTC. This codes for CASSLIGVGLASSYNEQFF. This sequence joins TRBV11-2 and TRBJ2-1, with 9 bases lining up with TRBD2. This CDR3 has 19 residues. CDR1 and CDR2 from the germline V gene are SGHAT and FQNNGV. V shed 2 bases, J shed 0 bases, and the junction held 11 bases outside the gene matches.

This chain uses TRBV7-6 with TRBJ1-5, with 8 nucleotides matching TRBD1. The V and J ends lost 5 bases and 2 bases, in that order; junction bases with no gene match: 8. The CDR3 is made up of 16 amino acids. Germline assignment: CDR1 SGHVS and CDR2 FNYEAQ. CDR3: CASSQTGQGGNQPQHF. The CDR3 bases are TGTGCCAGCAGCCAGACCGGACAGGGCGGCAATCAGCCCCAGCATTTT.

The rearrangement joins TRBV5-1 to TRBJ2-7; the match to TRBD1 covers 8 bases. Trimming cost V 1 base and J 1 base; bases outside gene matches: 7. The germline V gene encodes CDR1 SGHRS and CDR2 YFSETQ. The length of the CDR3 is 16 residues. The CDR3 loop reads CASSLHGTGTSYEQYF. The CDR3 DNA reads as TGCGCCAGCAGCTTGCACGGGACAGGAACTTCCTACGAGCAGTACTTC.

The genes are TRBV6-5 and TRBJ2-5, with 9 positions matching TRBD2. Looked up from germline, CDR1 is MNHEY and CDR2 is SVGAGI. CDR3 length: 15 residues. V gave up 6 bases and J gave up 7 bases; unmatched junction bases: 12. The CDR3 nucleotides read TGTGCCAGCAGGCCGACTAGCGGCAAAGGGGTGACCCAGTACTTC. It encodes CASRPTSGKGVTQYF.

This clone was detected a few times. V gene TRBV7-2 combines with J gene TRBJ1-6; 9 bases map to TRBD1. J was trimmed by 10 bases and V by 1 base; bases with no gene match: 8. The CDR3 runs to 16 residues. Germline values: CDR1 SGHTA, CDR2 FQGNSA. As DNA, the CDR3 is TGTGCCAGCAGCTTAGGGTACAGGGGGCGCGGATCACCCCTCCACTTT. Translated: CASSLGYRGRGSPLHF. Combining the CDR3 with reference TRBV7-2 and TRBJ1-6 gives the whole variable domain GAGVSQSPSNKVTEKGKDVELRCDPISGHTALYWYRQSLGQGLEFLIYFQGNSAPDKSGLPSDRFSAERTGGSVSTLTIQRTQQEDSAVYLCASSLGYRGRGSPLHFGNGTRLTVT.

V usage is TRBV10-3 and J usage is TRBJ2-1; 10 bases map to TRBD1. Germline loops: CDR1 ENHRY, CDR2 SYGVKD. V trimming: 6 bases; J trimming: 5 bases; junction bases outside the gene matches: 4. The CDR3 runs to 14 residues. The CDR3 nucleotides are TGTGCCATCAGGGGACAGGGGACAAACAATGAGCAGTTCTTC. Translated: CAIRGQGTNNEQFF.

The CDR3 loop is CASSPFYSLEGYTF. As DNA, the CDR3 is TGTGCCAGCAGCCCGTTCTACTCCCTTGAAGGCTACACCTTC. This chain connects TRBV5-4 to TRBJ1-2; the D is unclear. The CDR3 is 14 residues long. Germline lookup yields CDR1 SGHNT and CDR2 YYREEE (reference sequence). V was trimmed by 4 bases and J by 8 bases, leaving 18 bases between them.

The chain has TRBV25-1 and TRBJ2-1, with 7 positions matching TRBD2. CDR1 MGHDK and CDR2 SYGVNS come from the germline V gene. The CDR3 runs to 11 residues. Trimming removed 7 bases from V and 10 bases from J; junction bases left unmatched: 4. The CDR3 DNA reads TGTGCCAGCACCACACTAGCGGAGCAGTTCTTC. The encoded protein is CASTTLAEQFF. The full variable domain, with the rest looked up from reference TRBV25-1 and TRBJ2-1, is EADIYQTPRYLVIGTGKKITLECSQTMGHDKMYWYQQDPGMELHLIHYSYGVNSTEKGDLSSESTVSRIRTEHFPLTLESARPSHTSQYLCASTTLAEQFFGPGTRLTVL.

This sequence joins TRBV11-2 and TRBJ2-7; 8 positions agree with TRBD1. The V gene end was trimmed by 1 base and the J gene end by 6 bases; junction bases not matched to a gene: 5. This CDR3 contains 14 residues. Germline V gives CDR1 SGHAT, CDR2 FQNNGV. CDR3: CASSLGTGSGEQYF. CDR3 bases: TGTGCCAGCAGCTTAGGGACAGGGTCCGGCGAGCAGTACTTC.

This clone has a single count. The chain is built from TRBV27 and TRBJ2-6; D unclear. V lost 5 bases and J 2 bases, leaving 7 bases between the germline ends. The CDR3 consists of 14 residues. Per germline, CDR1 MNHEY and CDR2 SMNVEV (reference sequence). CDR3 coding DNA: TGTGCCAGCAGTCTTTCTGCTGGGGCCAACGTCCTGACTTTC. Protein product: CASSLSAGANVLTF.

The V and J genes are TRBV4-2 and TRBJ1-6; D gene ambiguous. This CDR3 has 16 amino acids. CDR1 and CDR2 (germline): LGHNA, YNFKEQ. Trimming took 4 bases from V and 7 from J, leaving 17 bases between them. CDR3 nucleotides: TGTGCCAGCAGCCTAAGTCCAGGTAGAGGGAATTCACCCCTCCACTTT. Translation: CASSLSPGRGNSPLHF.

The table lists this clone with a few counts. V gene TRBV7-9 combines with J gene TRBJ2-2; the D gene is possibly TRBD1 (5 bases). V lost 1 base and J 5 bases, leaving 5 bases between the germline ends. Germline CDR1 SEHNR, CDR2 FQNEAQ (reference sequence). CDR3 length equals 13 residues. The CDR3 bases are TGTGCCAGCAGCTTAGAGGGGACCGGGGAGCTGTTTTTT. It translates to CASSLEGTGELFF.

This clone came up once. The chain employs TRBV5-1 and TRBJ2-7; D is unclear. The CDR3 length is 16 residues. Germline V lookup: CDR1 SGHRS, CDR2 YFSETQ. With 4 bases removed from V and 2 bases from J, the gap between germline ends came to 19 bases. This chain's CDR3 is CASSHGLQIAPYEQYF. In DNA, the CDR3 is TGCGCCAGCAGCCATGGCCTACAGATCGCCCCCTACGAGCAGTACTTC.

The chain uses TRBV10-1 and TRBJ2-7; 8 bases line up with TRBD1. CDR1 and CDR2 (germline): WNHNN, SYGVQD (reference sequence). CDR3 size: 17 residues. V dropped 0 bases and J dropped 7; count of bases not matched to a gene: 14. CDR3: CASSESLEGQGCQEQYF. The CDR3 DNA follows: TGCGCCAGCAGTGAGTCCTTAGAAGGACAGGGATGTCAGGAGCAGTACTTC.

The chain is built from TRBV7-6 and TRBJ2-5; D is perhaps TRBD1 (6 bases). With 5 bases removed from V and 1 base from J, the gap between germline ends came to 17 bases. The CDR3 contains 16 residues. In germline, CDR1 is SGHVS, CDR2 FNYEAQ. In nucleotides, the CDR3 is TGTGCCAGCAGCCCCAGTCCCGGGACACGCCAAGAGACCCAGTACTTC. It encodes CASSPSPGTRQETQYF.

The rearrangement uses TRBV15 and TRBJ2-5; 9 bases match TRBD1. The V segment lost 1 base and the J segment 2 bases; nucleotides outside the gene matches: 8. This CDR3 is 17 amino acids long. Germline values: CDR1 LNHNV, CDR2 YYDKDF (reference sequence). The CDR3 is CATSRAPGGQGQETQYF. CDR3 sequence (DNA): TGTGCCACCAGCAGAGCCCCAGGGGGACAGGGACAAGAGACCCAGTACTTC.

The chain couples TRBV5-5 to TRBJ2-6, with unresolved D. The CDR3 is made up of 16 amino acids. V lost 0 bases and J lost 0, with 7 bases in between. Germline V gene sequence: CDR1 SGHKS, CDR2 YYEKEE (reference sequence). CDR3 sequence reads: CASSLVEVSGANVLTF. The DNA of the CDR3 is TGTGCCAGCAGCTTGGTAGAGGTCTCTGGGGCCAACGTCCTGACTTTC.

This clone was counted once. V gene TRBV18 combines with J gene TRBJ1-2, with D possibly being TRBD1 (6 bases). The germline V and J ends were trimmed by 4 bases and 7 bases, with 19 bases remaining between them. This CDR3 has 15 residues. From germline, CDR1 is KGHSH and CDR2 LQKENI. Here the CDR3 reads CASSRRQESVAGYTF. The CDR3 DNA reads as TGTGCCAGCTCACGACGACAGGAGTCGGTGGCTGGCTACACCTTC.

The chain uses TRBV6-5 and TRBJ1-3, with 10 bases matching TRBD1. This CDR3 spans 15 amino acids. With V trimmed by 6 bases and J by 4 bases, 6 bases remained unmatched. CDR1 MNHEY and CDR2 SVGAGI come from the germline V gene. The DNA of the CDR3 is TGTGCCAGCAGGGCGGGGACAGGGGAAGGAAACACCATATATTTT. It specifies CASRAGTGEGNTIYF.

This clone has just a few counts. V gene TRBV5-1 combines with J gene TRBJ1-4; TRBD1 matches at 9 bases. This CDR3 region has 15 residues. CDR1 and CDR2 (germline): SGHRS, YFSETQ. V was clipped by 4 bases and J by 7 bases; unmatched bases: 8. CDR3 sequence: CASSIQGAQLEKLFF. In DNA, the CDR3 is TGCGCCAGCAGCATACAGGGGGCGCAGCTTGAAAAACTGTTTTTT.

The chain has TRBV13 and TRBJ2-5, with 7 bases matching TRBD1. The CDR3 totals 13 residues. The germline V gene encodes CDR1 PRHDT and CDR2 FYEKMQ (reference sequence). V was pared by 5 bases and J by 5 bases, with 5 bases of the junction left unmatched. Here the CDR3 reads CASSPTGRETQYF. CDR3 sequence (DNA): TGTGCCAGCAGCCCGACAGGGCGGGAGACCCAGTACTTC.